This T cell receptor (beta chain) was found in a study of blood T cells in healthy people across ages. Study results and limitations: Relative to aged donors, long-lived donors carried more naive CD4+ cells and displayed higher diversity. With unsorted PBMCs, a conclusive comparison of naive versus antigen-experienced cells was not possible.

Every sample gave at least 5 micrograms of total RNA when it was extracted. With regard to this clonotype: What it binds is unknown.

The use of a sample-barcoded 5' primer and a J-beta primer mix characterized a second PCR of about 7 to 12 cycles. One entry per CDR3 protein, called by TCRdb with MiXCR from the 5' RACE reads. The data show over 1,300,000 distinct CDR3 sequences, with approximately 59% seen just once and over 6.5% held by the top ten. The source material was blood. This TCR was sampled from a man aged 18 to 35 in good health.

The CDR3 protein is CATSGGEGETQYF. CDR3 bases: TGTGCCACCAGTGGGGGGGAAGGAGAGACCCAGTACTTC. The chain combines TRBV24-1 with TRBJ2-5; TRBD2 is a possible D gene (6 bases). The CDR3 extends over 13 amino acids. The germline gives CDR1 KGHDR, CDR2 SFDVKD. With 5 bases removed from V and 4 bases from J, the gap between germline ends came to 10 bases.